The T cell receptor (beta chain) under discussion was sequenced for a study of early T cells in non-severe SARS-CoV-2 infection. The wider study: Chains were unpaired, as sequencing was done on bulk RNA from unsorted whole blood.

This clonotype has at least ten counts. Germline V gene sequence: CDR1 SGHTA, CDR2 FQGNSA. There are 14 residues in the CDR3. V lost 5 bases and J 4 bases, leaving 14 bases between the germline ends. TCRdb called the 5' RACE reads again in MiXCR, with one record for every CDR3 protein. The sample has some 66,000 distinct CDR3 sequences, around 12% seen once; the top ten hold approximately 4.4%. The chain has TRBV7-2 and TRBJ2-5, with a tentative D call TRBD2 (6 bases). This clonotype was obtained from an adult who was a healthcare worker with PCR-confirmed SARS-CoV-2 infection or an uninfected control (not recorded which). The sample consisted of whole blood. The CDR3 sequence is CASSPPAGRETQYF. In nucleotides, the CDR3 is TGTGCCAGCAGCCCCCCGGCGGGGAGAGAGACCCAGTACTTC.